This T cell receptor beta chain was sequenced in a study of shared clonotypes between healthy human individuals. The study, taken as a whole, reports: All-four-donor shared clonotypes had higher generation probabilities than non-shared clonotypes did.

Per the original data handling: ImmunoSEQ junction-only sequences lacked quality scores, so their filtering differed. The method was immunoSEQ multiplex PCR; TCRdb's version includes in-frame clones alone and lacks a portion of them. D and trimming were read from the DNA, whereas the V and J calls and clone size are those reported in that table. The sample carries approximately 640,000 clones, approximately 75% recorded once. On this clone: Its antigen remains unknown. This sample includes further DNA sequences coding for the same CDR3.

Germline CDR1 SGHTA, CDR2 FQGTGA. V was shortened by 5 bases and J by 6 bases, with 10 bases between the two germline ends. The CDR3 contains 13 residues. All the donors were Caucasian adults who lived in Nashville, Tennessee. The clonotype originates from a woman under 40 in good health. The genes are TRBV7-3 and TRBJ2-2; no definite D call. Input material: memory CD4+ T cells sorted from blood. The subset was: CD45RA-negative fraction. Written as DNA, the CDR3 is TGTGCCAGCAGCCTCATTAGGTCCGGGGAGCTGTTTTTT. Amino acid sequence: CASSLIRSGELFF.